Detailed here is one TCR beta chain. Trimming took off 0 bases at V and 2 bases at J, with 18 bases between the two ends. Looked up from germline, CDR1 is LGHNT and CDR2 is FRNRAP. This CDR3 has 18 amino acids. This sample is drawn from a study of blood T cell repertoires in COVID-19. Across the whole study: Material from acute and convalescent COVID-19 was sourced from the United States, Italy and Spain. PBMCs, B-cell-depleted T cells, or T cells were the source of the cDNA or gDNA that made up the material.

Seattle researchers signed up patients amid active infection and tracked them longitudinally. Measured with immunoSEQ multiplex PCR; TCRdb has only the in-frame clones, and not every one. The sample contains more than 350,000 clones, around 89% of which appear only once. Sequencing was performed on peripheral blood. The chain links TRBV12-5 to TRBJ2-3, with no clear D. This TCR came from a woman aged 25 to 45 with COVID-19, enrolled during active disease. The CDR3 nucleotides read TGTGCTAGTGGTTTGGTATTTCCTCCATACATAACCACAGATACGCAGTATTTT. Translated, it gives CASGLVFPPYITTDTQYF. Full variable domain (outside the CDR3, taken from reference TRBV12-5 and TRBJ2-3): DARVTQTPRHKVTEMGQEVTMRCQPILGHNTVFWYRQTMMQGLELLAYFRNRAPLDDSGMPKDRFSAEMPDATLATLKIQPSEPRDSAVYFCASGLVFPPYITTDTQYFGPGTRLTVL.